These 19 T cell receptor beta chains share one sample of origin, sequenced in a study of prognosis after radiotherapy for stage I lung cancer. Two-round multiplex PCR on genomic DNA was the method by which TCR beta CDR3 was amplified. Round-one PCR had primers specific to each TRBV and TRBJ gene. TCRdb itself ran the multiplex PCR reads through MiXCR, one entry per CDR3 protein. The sample holds some 11,000 distinct CDR3 sequences, approximately 58% seen once. The sequencing here drew on PBMCs, taken before or after stereotactic body radiation therapy (not recorded which). These TCRs come from a donor aged 50 or older with non-small cell lung cancer.

This chain connects TRBV30 to TRBJ1-4; possible D gene TRBD1, 6 bases. The CDR3 has 13 amino acids. Per germline, CDR1 GTSNPN and CDR2 SVGIG (reference sequence). Trimming removed 4 bases from V and 8 bases from J, with 14 bases in between. The CDR3 loop is CAWNRAGEEKLFF. The CDR3 bases are TGTGCCTGGAACAGGGCTGGGGAAGAAAAACTGTTTTTT.

The chain recombines TRBV20-1 with TRBJ1-5; 8 bases are shared with TRBD1. Germline loops: CDR1 DFQATT, CDR2 SNEGSKA (reference sequence). With 0 bases clipped from V and 5 bases from J, the junction kept 9 bases outside the gene matches. The CDR3 contains 16 residues. The CDR3 DNA follows: TGCAGTGCTAGAGAGCCCGGGACAGGTATCTATCAGCCCCAGCATTTT. It translates to CSAREPGTGIYQPQHF.

Remarks on this clonotype: A far more abundant clone sits one base away, making this likely a read error. The chain has TRBV12-3 or TRBV12-4 and TRBJ2-7, with D perhaps matching TRBD1 (6 bases). The CDR3 runs 15 residues. Here the CDR3 DNA reads TGTGCCATCAGTGAAACTACGGGACATTCCTACGAGCATTACTTC. Protein product: CAISETTGHSYEHYF.

This clonotype is judged medium-sized (0.01 to 0.1%). The rearrangement uses TRBV7-3 and TRBJ2-3; no clear D. The CDR3 length is 15 residues. V lost 0 bases and J lost 2, with 9 bases in between. Germline CDR1 and CDR2: SGHTA and FQGTGA. CDR3 DNA: TGTGCCAGCAGCTTAACAGGGTGGAACACAGATACGCAGTATTTT. Translating it yields CASSLTGWNTDTQYF.

To note about this clonotype: The junction does not match germline at one end; this may be a read error. The chain uses TRBV6-9 and TRBJ1-6; the match to TRBD1 covers 8 bases. CDR3 length equals 17 residues. CDR1 MNHGY and CDR2 SVAAGI come from the germline V gene. The CDR3 bases are TGTGCCAGCGGTTACTCCGGCAGGGGGCATGTTAATTCACCCCCCCACTTT. This translates into CASGYSGRGHVNSPPHF.

The rearrangement joins TRBV4-1 to TRBJ2-7; D might be TRBD1 or TRBD2, each matching 5 bases. The germline V gene has CDR1 MGHRA and CDR2 YSYEKL. Trimming left V 0 bases short and J 6 bases short, with 18 bases between. The CDR3 contains 16 residues. The CDR3 DNA is TGCGCCAGCAGCCAAGATTCGGTGGGTGCAGGGACCGAGCAGTACTTC. Residues: CASSQDSVGAGTEQYF.

This clonotype was observed a handful of times. The chain combines TRBV5-6 with TRBJ2-3, with D uncertain. Germline V CDR1 and CDR2: SGHDT, YYEEEE. This CDR3 contains 12 residues. V lost 2 bases and J lost 5, with 6 bases in between. As DNA, the CDR3 is TGTGCCAGCAGCTTAGCCGAAGATACGCAGTATTTT. Protein product: CASSLAEDTQYF.

Relative to its sample, this clonotype is medium-sized. The chain uses TRBV4-3 and TRBJ2-7, with 10 bases identical to TRBD2. The CDR3 spans 14 residues. The V and J ends lost 4 bases and 3 bases, in that order; junction bases with no gene match: 3. CDR1 and CDR2 from the germline V gene are LGHNA and YSLEER. CDR3 protein: CASSLRLAGYEQYF. The CDR3 coding sequence is TGCGCCAGCAGCCTCCGACTAGCGGGCTACGAGCAGTACTTC.

V gene TRBV27 combines with J gene TRBJ2-1, with D tentatively TRBD2 (6 bases). The CDR3 has 13 amino acids. CDR1 and CDR2 (germline): MNHEY, SMNVEV (reference sequence). Trimming shortened V by 10 bases and J by 1 base, and 11 bases separated the two germline ends. CDR3: CAIMRDSYNEQFF. The CDR3 bases are TGTGCCATCATGCGGGATTCCTACAATGAGCAGTTCTTC.

The rearrangement uses TRBV27 and TRBJ1-6, with 9 positions matching TRBD1. V was clipped by 6 bases and J by 10 bases; unmatched bases: 10. The germline CDR1 and CDR2 sequences are MNHEY and SMNVEV (reference sequence). There are 15 residues in the CDR3. This CDR3 is CASRQTQGAKSPLHF. In DNA, the CDR3 is TGTGCCAGCAGGCAGACACAGGGGGCGAAATCACCCCTCCACTTT.

As for this clonotype: A far larger clone is off by one base, so a read error is likely. V gene TRBV6-2 or TRBV6-3 combines with J gene TRBJ1-6; TRBD1 agrees at 10 bases. This CDR3 has 13 residues. The V gene's germline CDR1 is MNHEY and CDR2 SVGEGT. In DNA form, the CDR3 reads TGTTCCAGCACGAGGACAGGGGGTGGGGCCCTCCACTTT. Translating gives CSSTRTGGGALHF.

This clonotype is medium-sized in the sample. This chain joins TRBV19 and TRBJ1-2, with D possibly TRBD1 on 5 matching bases. The ends were cut back, 1 base at V and 7 bases at J, with 16 bases in the middle. Germline assignment: CDR1 LNHDA and CDR2 SQIVND (reference sequence). The length of the CDR3 is 15 residues. The CDR3 sequence is CASSIARASYGGYTF. The CDR3 nucleotides read TGTGCCAGTAGTATAGCCAGGGCTAGCTACGGTGGCTACACCTTC. Combining the CDR3 with reference TRBV19 and TRBJ1-2 gives the whole variable domain DGGITQSPKYLFRKEGQNVTLSCEQNLNHDAMYWYRQDPGQGLRLIYYSQIVNDFQKGDIAEGYSVSREKKESFPLTVTSAQKNPTAFYLCASSIARASYGGYTFGSGTRLTVV.

V and J are TRBV11-2 and TRBJ2-1; D is undetermined. The CDR3 length is 13 residues. CDR1 is SGHAT and CDR2 is FQNNGV in the germline V gene. Trimming left V 0 bases short and J 7 bases short, with 7 bases between. For the CDR3, the DNA is TGTGCCAGCAGCTTAGATCTGCTGAATGAGCAGTTCTTC. Translating it yields CASSLDLLNEQFF.

In regard to this clonotype: A much larger clone lies one base from this, so it may be a read error. The chain carries TRBV2 and TRBJ1-1; possibly TRBD1 for D (6 bases). The CDR3 runs 13 residues. Trimming pared 8 bases from V and 2 bases from J, leaving 12 bases between. The germline V gene encodes CDR1 SNHLY and CDR2 FYNNEI. The CDR3 reads CASGGHSNTEAFF. The CDR3 DNA reads TGTGCCAGCGGGGGACATAGTAACACTGAAGCTTTCTTT.

In its sample, this clonotype is medium-sized. V usage is TRBV12-3 or TRBV12-4 and J usage is TRBJ1-4, with a weak D call TRBD1 (5 bases). With 6 bases removed from V and 5 bases from J, the gap between germline ends came to 16 bases. The CDR3 covers 15 residues. Here the CDR3 DNA reads TGTGCCAGCAGCGATCCGGGACGGATGAATGAAAAACTGTTTTTT. Amino acids: CASSDPGRMNEKLFF.

Comment on this clonotype: One junction end disagrees with the germline gene, perhaps due to a read error. The chain couples TRBV12-5 to TRBJ2-3, with 7 bases lining up with TRBD1. CDR1 is LGHNT, CDR2 FRNRAP, per germline. The CDR3 runs to 16 residues. CDR3 DNA sequence: TGTGCTAGTGGTTATGGGGCCAGGTCGGGGACAGATACGCAATATTTT. Residues: CASGYGARSGTDTQYF.

This clonotype was counted ten times or more. The chain recombines TRBV18 with TRBJ2-3, with 7 bases identical to TRBD2. V was clipped by 0 bases and J by 2 bases; unmatched bases: 2. This CDR3 has 15 residues. Germline CDR1 reads KGHSH; CDR2 reads LQKENI. CDR3 sequence: CASSPPGGDTDTQYF. CDR3 nucleotides: TGTGCCAGCTCACCACCGGGGGGGGACACAGATACGCAGTATTTT.

The rearrangement joins TRBV5-1 to TRBJ2-3; possible D gene TRBD2, 7 bases. Between the trimmed V and J ends, which lost 3 bases and 2 bases, there was a span of 16 bases. Germline CDR1 SGHRS, CDR2 YFSETQ. CDR3 length equals 16 residues. In nucleotides, the CDR3 is TGCGCCAGCAGCTCTGAGGGGAGGGGGAACACAGATACGCAGTATTTT. Amino acid sequence: CASSSEGRGNTDTQYF.

Worth noting for this clonotype: This CDR3 is missing its conserved last phenylalanine or tryptophan, likely due to a read error. The chain carries TRBV15 and TRBJ2-7, with 7 bases that match TRBD1. The CDR3 is made up of 15 amino acids. Germline-derived CDR1 and CDR2 are LNHNV and YYDKDF (reference sequence). The CDR3 loop reads CANSRDATGLHEQYL. CDR3 nucleotides: TGTGCCAACAGCAGAGACGCGACAGGGCTGCACGAGCAGTACTTA.